This TCR beta chain was identified in a study of T cells after yellow fever vaccination (dated 2019 in TCRdb). General notes on the study: Libraries from fractions with low cell numbers were prepared with the SMART-Seq v4 Ultra Low Input RNA kit. The cohort comprised two healthy male donors, one aged 18 to 30 and one aged 30 to 40 years. Bulk TCR alpha and beta repertoires were sequenced longitudinally to track T-cell clones before and after primary and booster YFV17D yellow fever vaccination. Bulk PBMC replicates and cell subsets were isolated from blood drawn at multiple timepoints before and after both primary and secondary immunization.

The V end loses 0 bases and the J end loses 1 base, and a stretch of 10 bases separates them. The CDR3 starts with the cysteine, ends with the phenylalanine, and has 16 residues. The kept DNA is CDR3 alone, 48 bases in frame from the first base. The germline V gene encodes CDR1 SGHRS and CDR2 YFSETQ. In its sample, this clonotype was seen many times. It lacks a known antigen. Per-base quality was not reported, and no clone a single base away is much larger than it. Taken with the paper, the label for treatment or condition translates to: live attenuated yellow fever vaccine strain. PBMCs were isolated from peripheral blood using a standard Ficoll-Paque protocol. Dynabeads CD4 and CD8 positive selection kits were used to isolate CD4 and CD8 T-cell fractions. TriZol was used to extract RNA from bulk PBMCs, from CD4 and CD8 fractions, and from dextramer-positive and dextramer-negative fractions. Paper-wide results and their limitations: The secondary T-cell response was weaker than the primary response but faster, peaking on day 5 instead of day 15. A small share of clonotypes occurred in both CD4 and CD8 compartments, likely arising from convergent recombination. Only a couple of donors were included in the study, so the extent to which the findings can be generalized is limited. After the booster, most of the clones that had expanded following primary vaccination were detected again (almost 98% of CD4 and 80% to 90% of CD8), which suggests that memory was broadly maintained. Computational filtering was required because FACS-sorted repertoires could contain abundant contaminating clonotypes from the bulk population.

The instrument given in TCRdb is Illumina NovaSeq 6000. TCR cDNA was synthesized by 5'RACE template switching, which introduced a universal primer site and unique molecular identifiers. Priming of cDNA synthesis was performed from both the TCR alpha and TCR beta constant segments. Library amplification involved two PCR steps, and the second step added sample barcodes and sequencing adapters. Sequencing of libraries was done on Illumina HiSeq 2500 (2x100 bp) or NovaSeq (2x150 bp). Processing in the source paper ran as follows. MIGEC was used to demultiplex reads and collapse the reads into UMI consensus sequences, and MiXCR was used for V(D)J alignment. Clonotypes responding to the vaccine were identified with edgeR on replicate PBMC samples, with the criteria of FDR below 0.01 and a log2 fold change above 5 up to day 15. CD4 or CD8 identity was assigned to each bulk clonotype according to whether the clonotype was present at higher abundance in the sequenced CD4 repertoire or the sequenced CD8 repertoire. TCRdb passed the public sequencing reads through fastp at Q25 and MiXCR, retaining productive beta sequences. Merged by CDR3 protein, the rows form single entries marked with the most common genes and DNA. The V and J calls, along with clone size, are taken from TCRdb and not from the paper's own processing. The sample includes some 260,000 distinct CDR3 sequences, with about 5.2% observed a single time. The ten largest clones represent 2.5% to 4% of the sample.

This receptor chain uses TRBV5-1 and TRBJ2-2, and perhaps TRBD1 as D gene, on 6 matching bases. The sample consisted of CD4+ T cells sorted from PBMCs, taken on the day of the yellow fever booster vaccination. The TCR originated in a man in his late teens or twenties who received the YFV17D yellow fever vaccine. Here the CDR3 is given as CASSLAGTRNTGELFF. The nucleotide sequence is TGCGCCAGCAGCTTGGCTGGGACACGGAACACCGGGGAGCTGTTTTTT.